This T cell receptor beta chain was sequenced in a study of blood T cell repertoires in COVID-19. About the study: The origin of the acute and convalescent COVID-19 samples was the United States, Italy and Spain. The cDNA or gDNA used as material had been derived from T cells, B-cell-depleted T cells, or PBMCs.

As originally analysed: Amplification of reference gene primers provided the estimated nucleated cell counts. Generated by immunoSEQ multiplex PCR, the TCRdb table keeps only in-frame clones and is missing some. V and J calls and clone size come straight from that table; D and trimming were deduced from the DNA. The sample records about 52,000 clones, 81% being singletons. Enrollment of patients from Seattle took place during active infection, with longitudinal follow-up. Input material: peripheral blood. The receptor was derived from a woman older than 75 with COVID-19, enrolled during active disease.

The CDR3 DNA is TGTGCCATCAGTGAGACGGGACAGGGTCTCCTCAATGAGCAGTTCTTC. Translating gives CAISETGQGLLNEQFF. The chain joins TRBV10-3 to TRBJ2-1; 9 bases agree with TRBD1. CDR1 ENHRY and CDR2 SYGVKD come from the germline V gene. The CDR3 extends over 16 amino acids. V dropped 2 bases and J dropped 6; count of bases not matched to a gene: 8.